The 7 T cell receptor beta chains given below trace back to one sample, sequenced in a study of OX40 agonist ivuxolimab in advanced cancers. Clones were read by immunoSEQ multiplex PCR, and TCRdb kept only the in-frame ones, dropping some. Of approximately 60,000 clones in the sample, over 90% were seen once. Sequenced material: CD4+ or CD8+ T cells sorted from blood, taken in a trial of the OX40 agonist ivuxolimab. Receptors were obtained from an adult with an advanced solid tumor such as melanoma, head and neck, liver or kidney cancer.

The rearrangement joins TRBV9 to TRBJ2-7, with D perhaps assigned TRBD1 or TRBD2 (6 bases each). The CDR3 is made up of 15 amino acids. Germline V gene lookup returns CDR1 SGDLS and CDR2 YYNGEE. Trimming removed 3 bases at V and 9 bases at J, with 22 bases between. For the CDR3, the DNA is TGTGCCAGCAGCGCCGGGACACACTGGGGGGAAGGGCAGTACTTC. This sequence encodes CASSAGTHWGEGQYF.

The V gene is TRBV28, the J gene TRBJ2-1; D remains unclear. From germline, CDR1 is MDHEN and CDR2 SYDVKM. This CDR3 has 15 residues. V lost 4 bases and J 6 bases, leaving 16 bases between the germline ends. The chain's CDR3 is CASSSRFDGSNEQFF. CDR3 nucleotide sequence: TGTGCCAGCAGTTCACGTTTCGATGGATCCAATGAGCAGTTCTTC.

CDR3 protein: CASSQDRTSSYNEQFF. In DNA form, the CDR3 reads TGCGCCAGCAGCCAAGATAGGACCAGCTCCTACAATGAGCAGTTCTTC. The V and J genes are TRBV4-3 and TRBJ2-1, with no clear D. Trimming shortened V by 0 bases and J by 0 bases, and 9 bases separated the two germline ends. Germline V CDR1 and CDR2: LGHNA, YSLEER. This CDR3 spans 16 amino acids.

Worth noting for this clone: The junction does not match germline at one end; this may be a read error. The chain employs TRBV7-7 and TRBJ2-2; 9 nucleotides match TRBD2. The CDR3 is made up of 17 amino acids. CDR1 SSHAT and CDR2 FNYEAQ come from the germline V gene (reference sequence). The CDR3 reads CASSFDSLAGVAGELFF. CDR3 coding DNA: TGTGCTAGCAGCTTTGACAGCTTAGCGGGAGTAGCCGGGGAGCTGTTTTTT.

The gene calls are TRBV6-6 and TRBJ1-2; TRBD1 matches at 7 bases. The trim removed 7 bases at V and 8 bases at J, leaving 13 bases unmatched. Germline CDR1 reads MNHNY; CDR2 reads SVGAGI (reference sequence). The CDR3 runs to 14 residues. The CDR3 loop reads CASIIGGQALGYTF. Here the CDR3 DNA reads TGTGCCAGCATCATTGGAGGACAGGCCTTGGGCTACACCTTC.

This clone was seen once. The CDR3 protein is CASSWVLDNEQFF. In DNA, the CDR3 is TGTGCCAGCAGTTGGGTCTTAGACAATGAGCAGTTCTTC. This chain joins TRBV27 and TRBJ2-1; D is unresolved. The germline gives CDR1 MNHEY, CDR2 SMNVEV (reference sequence). The CDR3 contains 13 residues. V was trimmed by 4 bases and J by 5 bases, leaving 9 bases between them.

The gene calls are TRBV19 and TRBJ2-1, with TRBD2 matching over 9 bases. Germline V CDR1 and CDR2: LNHDA, SQIVND (reference sequence). CDR3 length: 15 amino acids. With V trimmed by 5 bases and J by 2 bases, 4 bases remained unmatched. CDR3 region: CASSSGTSPYNEQFF. The DNA of the CDR3 is TGTGCCAGTAGTTCCGGGACTAGCCCCTACAATGAGCAGTTCTTC.